The sample holds a few counts of the clone carrying this TCR beta chain. V lost 0 bases and J lost 9, with 15 bases in between. CDR1 is LGHNA and CDR2 is YSLEER in the germline V gene. CDR3 length: 15 residues. TCRdb fed the RT-PCR reads into MiXCR, producing one record per CDR3 protein. The sample holds more than 550,000 distinct CDR3 sequences, more than 13% seen once. Sequencing was done on a sample of memory CD4+ T cells from blood. V gene TRBV4-3 combines with J gene TRBJ1-5; no firm D call. The receptor's source is a female donor in good health, serving as a healthy control. CDR3 amino acids: CASSQEVGPEGPQHF. The CDR3 DNA sequence: TGCGCCAGCAGCCAAGAAGTCGGCCCCGAGGGGCCCCAGCATTTT.